These 9 T cell receptor beta chains were all obtained from the same sample, sequenced in a study of T cell responses to AZD1222 COVID-19 vaccine. Measured with immunoSEQ multiplex PCR; TCRdb has only the in-frame clones, and not every one. This sample carries around 92,000 clones, roughly 91% of them seen once, and the ten largest clones take over 20%. This specimen consisted of peripheral blood, obtained on day 0 of AZD1222 vaccination. The receptors were sampled from an adult in good health.

The chain joins TRBV27 to TRBJ1-2; D is ambiguous. Germline CDR1 is MNHEY and CDR2 is SMNVEV (reference sequence). The V end lost 4 bases, the J end lost 0 bases, and 9 bases lay between the germline ends. CDR3 length: 14 amino acids. The CDR3 DNA sequence: TGTGCCAGCAGTTCCCAAGCCTCTAACTATGGCTACACCTTC. Protein product: CASSSQASNYGYTF.

The rearrangement links TRBV6-5 to TRBJ1-1, with D possibly TRBD1 on 6 matching bases. CDR1 and CDR2 from the germline V gene are MNHEY and SVGAGI. Trimming stripped 8 bases from V and 0 bases from J, with 16 bases between. The CDR3 spans 15 residues. The CDR3 sequence is CASARGQTMNTEAFF. The CDR3, as DNA: TGTGCCAGCGCCCGCGGACAGACCATGAACACTGAAGCTTTCTTT.

This chain links TRBV2 with TRBJ2-3; D remains ambiguous. The CDR3 is 15 amino acids. The V end lost 3 bases, the J end lost 0 bases, and 10 bases lay between the germline ends. CDR1 is SNHLY, CDR2 FYNNEI, per germline. The CDR3 here is CASSEMGGSTDTQYF. The CDR3 nucleotides are TGTGCCAGCAGTGAGATGGGCGGCAGCACAGATACGCAGTATTTT.

J is TRBJ2-6 and V is TRBV19; no clear D gene. V dropped 5 bases and J dropped 4 bases, with 12 bases sitting between them. The CDR3 loop spans 15 amino acids. Germline-derived CDR1 and CDR2 are LNHDA and SQIVND (reference sequence). In DNA form, the CDR3 reads TGTGCCAGTAGTTTGAGAGTAGGCGGGGCCAACGTCCTGACTTTC. Translating it yields CASSLRVGGANVLTF.

This sequence joins TRBV5-4 and TRBJ1-2; 9 bases are shared with TRBD1. There are 14 residues in the CDR3. Germline V gene sequence: CDR1 SGHNT, CDR2 YYREEE (reference sequence). V dropped 4 bases and J dropped 4; count of bases not matched to a gene: 5. The CDR3 reads CASSPRDRAYGYTF. CDR3 coding DNA: TGTGCCAGCAGCCCAAGGGACAGGGCCTATGGCTACACCTTC.

CDR3 in DNA: TGTGCCAGCCATGCGGGGACTAACACCGGGGAGCTGTTTTTT. Its translation is CASHAGTNTGELFF. The V gene is TRBV3-1 (or the pseudogene TRBV3-2), the J gene TRBJ2-2; maybe TRBD2 (6 bases). The V end was cut by 8 bases, the J end by 2 bases, with 12 bases between. Looked up from germline, CDR1 is LGHDT and CDR2 is YNNKEL (reference sequence). The CDR3 totals 14 residues.

This rearrangement joins TRBV14 to TRBJ1-4, with no clear D. Germline V gene sequence: CDR1 SGHDN, CDR2 FVKESK. Trimming cost V 1 base and J 0 bases, with 12 bases left between them. This CDR3 contains 17 residues. CDR3 amino acids: CASSQAKRVATNEKLFF. DNA for the CDR3: TGTGCCAGCAGCCAAGCTAAGAGAGTTGCAACTAATGAAAAACTGTTTTTT.

The rearrangement uses TRBV28 and TRBJ2-7, with TRBD1 matching 8 bases. Looked up from germline, CDR1 is MDHEN and CDR2 is SYDVKM. The CDR3 has 14 residues. V was clipped by 5 bases and J by 2 bases; unmatched bases: 5. CDR3 sequence: CASSVKTGAYEQYF. The CDR3 DNA follows: TGTGCCAGCAGTGTCAAGACAGGGGCCTACGAGCAGTACTTC.

V is TRBV27 and J is TRBJ1-3, with D perhaps matching TRBD1 (6 bases). This CDR3 contains 16 residues. Germline CDR1 is MNHEY and CDR2 is SMNVEV (reference sequence). The V end was cut by 6 bases, the J end by 2 bases, with 17 bases between. CDR3: CASSVFGGLPGNTIYF. The CDR3 nucleotides are TGTGCCAGCAGCGTTTTCGGGGGGCTACCTGGAAACACCATATATTTT.